This TCR beta chain was profiled in a study of T cell repertoires in cytomegalovirus infection. Study findings and constraints: In two of eight donors, the top clonotype was HLA-C-restricted CMV-specific. Cumulative public TCR beta family frequency identified carriers of CMV plus the relevant HLA.

To note about this clonotype: Antigen specificity is unknown. One end of the junction is discordant with germline, which a read error may explain.

The V gene's germline CDR1 is SGHAT and CDR2 FQNNGV. This CDR3 region has 14 residues. From the reads, TCRdb called clonotypes with MiXCR, one entry per CDR3 protein. The sample comprises fewer than 550,000 distinct CDR3 sequences, 16% of which are singletons, and 20% to 30% rests with the top ten. Sequencing used CD8+ T cells from PBMCs. The V call is TRBV11-2, the J call TRBJ1-4, with D unresolved. This TCR was sampled from a human donor in good health (CMV status not recorded). Some clones in this sample may be carry-over from other donors' samples. The CDR3 spells CDSSPEDGNEKLFF. DNA for the CDR3: TGTGACAGCAGCCCAGAAGATGGTAATGAAAAACTGTTTTTT.